This T cell receptor beta chain emerged from a study of early stage breast cancer tumors. Only a few counts were recorded for this clone. Assay: immunoSEQ multiplex PCR; the TCRdb copy retains only in-frame clones and omits some. The sample carries tens of thousands of clones, 60% to 85% recorded once. The CDR3 totals 13 residues. With V trimmed by 8 bases and J by 1 base, 8 bases remained unmatched. Germline CDR1 reads GTSNPN; CDR2 reads SVGIG (reference sequence). Input material: blood. The V call is TRBV30, the J call TRBJ2-7, with 7 bases that match TRBD1. The TCR was taken from a person younger than 45 with breast cancer. DNA for the CDR3: TGTGCCGGGGGACAGCCGATTTCCTACGAGCAGTACTTC. Translating it yields CAGGQPISYEQYF.